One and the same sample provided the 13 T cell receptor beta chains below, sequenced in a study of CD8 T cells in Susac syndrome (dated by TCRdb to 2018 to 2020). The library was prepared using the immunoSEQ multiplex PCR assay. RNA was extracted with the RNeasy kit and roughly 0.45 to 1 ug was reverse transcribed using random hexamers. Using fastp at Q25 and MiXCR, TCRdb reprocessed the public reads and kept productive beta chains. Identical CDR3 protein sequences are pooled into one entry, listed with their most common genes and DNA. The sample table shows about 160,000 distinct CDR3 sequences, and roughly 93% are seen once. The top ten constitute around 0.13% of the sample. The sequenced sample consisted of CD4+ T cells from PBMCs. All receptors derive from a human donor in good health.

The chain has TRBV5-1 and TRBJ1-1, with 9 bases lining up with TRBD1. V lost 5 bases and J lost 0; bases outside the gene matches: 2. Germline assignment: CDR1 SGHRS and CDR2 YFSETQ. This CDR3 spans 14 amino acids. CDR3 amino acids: CASRGQGVNTEAFF. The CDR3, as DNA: TGCGCCAGCAGGGGACAGGGCGTGAACACTGAAGCTTTCTTT. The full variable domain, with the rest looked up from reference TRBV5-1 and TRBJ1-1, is KAGVTQTPRYLIKTRGQQVTLSCSPISGHRSVSWYQQTPGQGLQFLFEYFSETQRNKGNFPGRFSGRQFSNSRSEMNVSTLELGDSALYLCASRGQGVNTEAFFGQGTRLTVV.

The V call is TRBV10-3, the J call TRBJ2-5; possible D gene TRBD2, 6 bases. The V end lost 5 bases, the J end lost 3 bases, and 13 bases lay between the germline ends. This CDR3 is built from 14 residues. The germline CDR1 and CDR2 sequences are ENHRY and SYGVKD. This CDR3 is CAISPGGAKETQYF. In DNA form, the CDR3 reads TGTGCCATCAGTCCAGGCGGGGCCAAAGAGACCCAGTACTTC.

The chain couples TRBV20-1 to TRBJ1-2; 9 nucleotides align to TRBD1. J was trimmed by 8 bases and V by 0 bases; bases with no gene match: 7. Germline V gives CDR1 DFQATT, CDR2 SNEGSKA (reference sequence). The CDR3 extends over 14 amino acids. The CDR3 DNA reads TGCAGTGCTAGAGATCCGGGACAGGGAAGGGGCTACACCTTC. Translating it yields CSARDPGQGRGYTF.

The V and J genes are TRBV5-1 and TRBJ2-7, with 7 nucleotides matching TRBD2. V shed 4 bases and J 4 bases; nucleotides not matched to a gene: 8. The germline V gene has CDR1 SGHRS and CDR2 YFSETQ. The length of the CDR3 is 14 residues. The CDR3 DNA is TGCGCCAGCAGCCAATTACTAGCGAGTTACGAGCAGTACTTC. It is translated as CASSQLLASYEQYF.

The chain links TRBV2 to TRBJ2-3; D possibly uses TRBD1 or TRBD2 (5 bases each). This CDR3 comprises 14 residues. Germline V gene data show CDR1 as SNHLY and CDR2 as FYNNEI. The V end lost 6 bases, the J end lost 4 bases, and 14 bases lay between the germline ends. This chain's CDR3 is CASSLRGEADTQYF. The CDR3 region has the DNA TGTGCCAGCAGCCTAAGGGGAGAGGCAGATACGCAGTATTTT.

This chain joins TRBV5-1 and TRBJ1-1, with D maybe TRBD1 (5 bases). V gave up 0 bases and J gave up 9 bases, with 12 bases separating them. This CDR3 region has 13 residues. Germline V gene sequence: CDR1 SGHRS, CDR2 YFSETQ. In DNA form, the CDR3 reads TGCGCCAGCAGCTTGGAGATGGGGCGAAAAGCTTTCTTT. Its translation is CASSLEMGRKAFF. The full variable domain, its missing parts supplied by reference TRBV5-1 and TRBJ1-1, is KAGVTQTPRYLIKTRGQQVTLSCSPISGHRSVSWYQQTPGQGLQFLFEYFSETQRNKGNFPGRFSGRQFSNSRSEMNVSTLELGDSALYLCASSLEMGRKAFFGQGTRLTVV.

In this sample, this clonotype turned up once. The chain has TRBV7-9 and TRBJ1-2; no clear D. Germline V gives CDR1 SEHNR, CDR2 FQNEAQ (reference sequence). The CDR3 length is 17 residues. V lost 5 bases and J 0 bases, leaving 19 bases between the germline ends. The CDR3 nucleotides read TGTGCCAGCAGCCCACCCGGCCCGGGGAAGGCTAACTATGGCTACACCTTC. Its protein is CASSPPGPGKANYGYTF.

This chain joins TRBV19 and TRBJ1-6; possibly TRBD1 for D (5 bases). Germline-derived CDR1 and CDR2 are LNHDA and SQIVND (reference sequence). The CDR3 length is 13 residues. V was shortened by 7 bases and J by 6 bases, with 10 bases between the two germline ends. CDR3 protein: CASNWDGNSPLHF. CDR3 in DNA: TGTGCCAGTAACTGGGACGGTAATTCACCCCTCCACTTT.

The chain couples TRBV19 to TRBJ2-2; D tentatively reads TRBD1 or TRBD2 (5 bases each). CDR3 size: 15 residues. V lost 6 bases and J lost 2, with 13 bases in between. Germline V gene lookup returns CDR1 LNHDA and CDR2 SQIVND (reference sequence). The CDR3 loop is CASSSWGPNTGELFF. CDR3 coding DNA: TGTGCCAGTAGCTCCTGGGGACCTAACACCGGGGAGCTGTTTTTT.

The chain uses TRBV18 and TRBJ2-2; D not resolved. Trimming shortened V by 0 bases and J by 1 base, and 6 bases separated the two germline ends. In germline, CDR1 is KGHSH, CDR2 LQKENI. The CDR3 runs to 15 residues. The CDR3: CASSPPSQNTGELFF. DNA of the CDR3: TGTGCCAGCTCACCACCGTCACAGAACACCGGGGAGCTGTTTTTT.

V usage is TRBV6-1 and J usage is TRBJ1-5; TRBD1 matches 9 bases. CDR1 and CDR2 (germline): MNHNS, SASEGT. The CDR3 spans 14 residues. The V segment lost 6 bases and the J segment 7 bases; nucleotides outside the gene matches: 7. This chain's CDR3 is CASRDRQGGQPQHF. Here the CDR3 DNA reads TGTGCCAGCAGAGATAGACAGGGGGGACAGCCCCAGCATTTT.

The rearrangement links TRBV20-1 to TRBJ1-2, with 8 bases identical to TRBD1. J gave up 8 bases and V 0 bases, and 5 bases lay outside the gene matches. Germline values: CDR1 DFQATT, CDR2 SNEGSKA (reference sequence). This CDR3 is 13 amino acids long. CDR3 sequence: CSAREGQVRGYTF. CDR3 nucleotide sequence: TGCAGTGCTAGAGAGGGACAGGTTCGGGGCTACACCTTC.

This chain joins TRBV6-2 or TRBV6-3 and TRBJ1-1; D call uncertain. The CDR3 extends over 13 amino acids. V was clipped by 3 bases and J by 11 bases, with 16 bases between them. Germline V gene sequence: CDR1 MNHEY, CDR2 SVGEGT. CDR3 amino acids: CASSYLAPPKAFF. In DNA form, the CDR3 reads TGTGCCAGCAGTTATCTGGCCCCACCCAAGGCTTTCTTT.